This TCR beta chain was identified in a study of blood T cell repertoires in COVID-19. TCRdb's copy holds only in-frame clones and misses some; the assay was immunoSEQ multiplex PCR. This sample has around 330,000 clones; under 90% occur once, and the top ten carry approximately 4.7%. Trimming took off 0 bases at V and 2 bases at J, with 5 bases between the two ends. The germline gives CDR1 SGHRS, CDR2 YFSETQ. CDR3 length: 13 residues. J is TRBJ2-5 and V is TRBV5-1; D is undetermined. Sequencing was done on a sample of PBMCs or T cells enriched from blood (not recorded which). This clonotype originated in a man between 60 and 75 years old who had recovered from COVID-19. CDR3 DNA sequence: TGCGCCAGCAGCTTGGGACTGCAAGAGACCCAGTACTTC. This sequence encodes CASSLGLQETQYF.